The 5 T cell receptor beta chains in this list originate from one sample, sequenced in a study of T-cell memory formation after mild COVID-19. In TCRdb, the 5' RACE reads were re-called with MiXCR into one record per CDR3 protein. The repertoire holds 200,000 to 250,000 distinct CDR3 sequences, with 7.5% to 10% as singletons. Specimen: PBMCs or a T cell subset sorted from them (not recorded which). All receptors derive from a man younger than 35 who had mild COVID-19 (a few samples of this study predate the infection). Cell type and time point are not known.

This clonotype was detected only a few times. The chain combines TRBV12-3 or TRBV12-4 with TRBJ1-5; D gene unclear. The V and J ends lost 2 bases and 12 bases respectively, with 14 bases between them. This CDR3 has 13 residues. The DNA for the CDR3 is TGTGCCAGCAGTTTACAGGACCACCGGCTCCAGCATTTT. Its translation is CASSLQDHRLQHF.

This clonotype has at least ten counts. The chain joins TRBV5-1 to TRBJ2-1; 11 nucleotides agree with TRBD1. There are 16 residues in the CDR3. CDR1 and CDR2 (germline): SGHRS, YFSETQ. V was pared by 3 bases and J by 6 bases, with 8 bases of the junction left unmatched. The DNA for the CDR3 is TGCGCCAGCAGCTCTCAACCCGGGACAGGGGGCAATGAGCAGTTCTTC. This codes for CASSSQPGTGGNEQFF.

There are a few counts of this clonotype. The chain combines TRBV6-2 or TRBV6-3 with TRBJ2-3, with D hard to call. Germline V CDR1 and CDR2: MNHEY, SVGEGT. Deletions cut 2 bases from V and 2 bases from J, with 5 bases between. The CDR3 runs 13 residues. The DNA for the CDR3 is TGTGCCAGCAGTTACCGCAACACAGATACGCAGTATTTT. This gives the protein CASSYRNTDTQYF.

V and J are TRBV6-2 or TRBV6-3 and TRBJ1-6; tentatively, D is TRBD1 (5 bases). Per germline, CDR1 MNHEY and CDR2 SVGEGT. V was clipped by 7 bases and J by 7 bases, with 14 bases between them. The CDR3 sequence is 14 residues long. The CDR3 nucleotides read TGTGCCAGCACCACGGGGCGGTGGAATTCACCCCTCCACTTT. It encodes CASTTGRWNSPLHF.

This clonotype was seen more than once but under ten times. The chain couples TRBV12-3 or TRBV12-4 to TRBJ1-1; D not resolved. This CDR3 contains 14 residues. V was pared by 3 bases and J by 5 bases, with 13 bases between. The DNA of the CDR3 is TGTGCCAGCAGTTTTCACGGGGAAGGGACTGAAGCTTTCTTT. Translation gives CASSFHGEGTEAFF.